This T cell receptor (beta chain) originates from a study of OX40 agonist ivuxolimab in advanced cancers. Here immunoSEQ multiplex PCR was the method, and the copy in TCRdb shows in-frame clones only, minus some. The sample has tens of thousands of clones; 70% to 80% are singletons. V lost 4 bases, J lost 7 bases, and 23 bases lay in between. The germline CDR1 and CDR2 sequences are MDHEN and SYDVKM. This CDR3 comprises 17 residues. The chain uses TRBV28 and TRBJ2-1; either TRBD1 or TRBD2 may fit D (5 bases each). This clonotype was sampled from an adult with an advanced solid tumor such as melanoma, head and neck, liver or kidney cancer. This material consisted of CD4+ or CD8+ T cells sorted from blood, taken in a trial of the OX40 agonist ivuxolimab. The CDR3 region has the DNA TGTGCCAGCAGTTCCAACCCCTGGGACCGGGAATGGAATGAGCAGTTCTTC. Translation gives CASSSNPWDREWNEQFF.